One and the same sample provided the 21 T cell receptor beta chains below, sequenced in a study of T cells expressing NK-cell markers. TCRdb re-called the 5' RACE reads, yielding one record per CDR3 amino acid sequence without DNA. In total, the table holds roughly 380,000 distinct CDR3 sequences. Sequencing was carried out using blood T cells: a sorted CD56 or NKG2C T cell subset, CD4+ or CD8+ T cells, or bulk PBMC T cells (not recorded which). Receptor source: a man aged 18 to 69 in good health.

CDR3 amino acids: CSVTRGEGPYEQYF. This chain links TRBV29-1 with TRBJ2-7; TCRdb designates TRBD1, a call that cannot be tested without DNA. This CDR3 has 14 residues. The germline V gene encodes CDR1 SQVTM and CDR2 ANQGSEA.

The chain uses TRBV25-1 and TRBJ2-3; with no DNA, the TCRdb D assignment of TRBD2 cannot be verified. The germline V gene encodes CDR1 MGHDK and CDR2 SYGVNS. The CDR3 loop spans 17 amino acids. CDR3 residues: CASSEWETSGDTDTQYF.

V gene TRBV7-2 combines with J gene TRBJ1-1; the TRBD1 assignment by TCRdb is unverifiable without DNA. CDR3 length: 15 residues. Germline CDR1 reads SGHTA; CDR2 reads FQGNSA. The CDR3 sequence is CASSATGGLNTEAFF.

The chain employs TRBV7-8 and TRBJ2-5; TCRdb outputs TRBD2, but without DNA this stays unchecked. The CDR3 has 17 amino acids. CDR1 and CDR2 from the germline V gene are SGHVS and FQNEAQ. The CDR3 loop reads CASSLSGAGGGTETQYF. Combining the CDR3 with reference TRBV7-8 and TRBJ2-5 gives the whole variable domain GAGVSQSPRYKVAKRGQDVALRCDPISGHVSLFWYQQALGQGPEFLTYFQNEAQLDKSGLPSDRFFAERPEGSVSTLKIQRTQQEDSAVYLCASSLSGAGGGTETQYFGPGTRLLVL.

The chain links TRBV29-1 to TRBJ1-1; TCRdb's D call, TRBD1, is unchecked because there is no DNA. Germline CDR1 SQVTM, CDR2 ANQGSEA. CDR3 length: 14 residues. The CDR3 spells CSAARDTRNTEAFF.

V gene TRBV29-1 combines with J gene TRBJ2-1. The CDR3 has 13 residues. Germline-derived CDR1 and CDR2 are SQVTM and ANQGSEA. CDR3 protein: CSVEMFSDNEQFF.

The genes are TRBV10-2 and TRBJ2-1; lacking DNA, the TRBD1 call made by TCRdb goes unchecked. The CDR3 is made up of 14 amino acids. The germline V gene has CDR1 WSHSY and CDR2 SAAADI. CDR3 in amino acids: CASSADRQDNEQFF.

This chain links TRBV29-1 with TRBJ1-1. Germline CDR1 reads SQVTM; CDR2 reads ANQGSEA. There are 15 residues in the CDR3. This chain's CDR3 is CSVRNGGRTNTEAFF.

This chain joins TRBV27 and TRBJ2-6; TCRdb names TRBD1, which stays unverified in the absence of DNA. From germline, CDR1 is MNHEY and CDR2 SMNVEV (reference sequence). The CDR3 has 16 amino acids. The CDR3 sequence is CASSPDRGPGANVLTF.

V gene TRBV24-1 combines with J gene TRBJ2-1; as DNA is missing, the TRBD1 call by TCRdb cannot be tested. Per germline, CDR1 KGHDR and CDR2 SFDVKD. This CDR3 region has 16 residues. The CDR3 protein is CATSDSRTGGAYEQFF.

The gene calls are TRBV24-1 and TRBJ1-5. Germline CDR1 and CDR2: KGHDR and SFDVKD. This CDR3 comprises 16 residues. The CDR3 spells CATSDNTGQANQPQHF.

The V gene is TRBV28, the J gene TRBJ1-5. The germline V gene has CDR1 MDHEN and CDR2 SYDVKM. This CDR3 region has 15 residues. CDR3 sequence: CASRSPGSRNQPQHF.

The chain recombines TRBV28 with TRBJ1-1; with no DNA, the TCRdb D assignment of TRBD1 cannot be verified. The CDR3 has 14 residues. Looked up from germline, CDR1 is MDHEN and CDR2 is SYDVKM. CDR3 loop: CASSSPAGRTEAFF.

The chain has TRBV3-1 and TRBJ1-1; TCRdb reports TRBD1, a call that lacks DNA to check it against. The V gene's germline CDR1 is LGHDT and CDR2 YNNKEL (reference sequence). The CDR3 contains 13 residues. CDR3 sequence: CASTLGQGAEAFF. Filled out from reference TRBV3-1 and TRBJ1-1, the complete variable domain reads DTAVSQTPKYLVTQMGNDKSIKCEQNLGHDTMYWYKQDSKKFLKIMFSYNNKELIINETVPNRFSPKSPDKAHLNLHINSLELGDSAVYFCASTLGQGAEAFFGQGTRLTVV.

The chain uses TRBV5-1 and TRBJ1-1; TCRdb's D gene call, TRBD1, goes unchecked for lack of DNA. The CDR3 extends over 14 amino acids. Germline lookup yields CDR1 SGHRS and CDR2 YFSETQ. This CDR3 reads CASSPQGASTEAFF.

The chain couples TRBV6-5 to TRBJ1-1; the D gene TCRdb calls, TRBD1, cannot be checked with no DNA. Germline CDR1 MNHEY, CDR2 SVGAGI. The CDR3 consists of 16 residues. This CDR3 is CASSYSGTRINTEAFF.

The chain links TRBV7-3 to TRBJ2-1; TCRdb returns TRBD1, unconfirmable since there is no DNA. Germline CDR1 and CDR2: SGHTA and FQGTGA. The CDR3 extends over 16 amino acids. CDR3 region: CASSLLGLSSYNEQFF. Combining the CDR3 with reference TRBV7-3 and TRBJ2-1 gives the whole variable domain GAGVSQTPSNKVTEKGKYVELRCDPISGHTALYWYRQSLGQGPEFLIYFQGTGAADDSGLPNDRFFAVRPEGSVSTLKIQRTERGDSAVYLCASSLLGLSSYNEQFFGPGTRLTVL.

CDR3 protein: CASSLAGAYNEQFF. J is TRBJ2-1 and V is TRBV5-1; TCRdb's D call of TRBD1 is untestable without DNA. Germline CDR1 SGHRS, CDR2 YFSETQ. CDR3 size: 14 residues.

The gene calls are TRBV24-1 and TRBJ1-1. This CDR3 has 13 residues. Germline V gene lookup returns CDR1 KGHDR and CDR2 SFDVKD. The CDR3 reads CATRGRAGTEAFF.

The chain joins TRBV27 to TRBJ2-7; the TRBD2 assignment by TCRdb is unverifiable without DNA. Germline V gene data show CDR1 as MNHEY and CDR2 as SMNVEV (reference sequence). The CDR3 covers 16 residues. This chain's CDR3 is CASSPSLGQRFYEQYF.

The rearrangement links TRBV20-1 to TRBJ2-7; TCRdb's D call, TRBD1, is unchecked because there is no DNA. The CDR3 runs to 13 residues. Germline V gene sequence: CDR1 DFQATT, CDR2 SNEGSKA (reference sequence). The chain's CDR3 is CGWASYPSYEQYF.